A single sample is the source of the 14 T cell receptor beta chains below, sequenced in a study of identifying expanded T cells in peripheral blood. TCRdb's copy holds only in-frame clones and misses some; the assay was immunoSEQ multiplex PCR. The repertoire consists of roughly 130,000 clones, with approximately 86% occurring once and the leading ten covering approximately 8%. The sample taken for sequencing was blood. Source of these receptors: a person aged 18 to 75 in good health.

V is TRBV2 and J is TRBJ1-2; TRBD1 might be the D (6 bases). The V end was cut by 2 bases, the J end by 7 bases, with 14 bases between. Germline lookup yields CDR1 SNHLY and CDR2 FYNNEI. There are 14 residues in the CDR3. CDR3 bases: TGTGCCAGCAGTGAACTGCAGGGGATAGGTGGCTACACCTTC. Its protein product is CASSELQGIGGYTF.

The chain couples TRBV19 to TRBJ1-2; 7 positions match TRBD1. V lost 7 bases to trimming and J lost 4 bases; unmatched junction nucleotides: 6. The CDR3 covers 13 residues. The germline gives CDR1 LNHDA, CDR2 SQIVND (reference sequence). In DNA, the CDR3 is TGTGCCAGTATGAAACAGGGGCTCTATGGCTACACCTTC. Its protein is CASMKQGLYGYTF.

The gene calls are TRBV15 and TRBJ1-1, with 7 bases matching TRBD1. The CDR3 contains 14 residues. With V trimmed by 3 bases and J by 5 bases, 6 bases remained unmatched. The germline CDR1 and CDR2 sequences are LNHNV and YYDKDF (reference sequence). CDR3 in amino acids: CATSRQNRGTEAFF. The CDR3 nucleotides are TGTGCCACCAGCAGGCAAAACAGGGGTACTGAAGCTTTCTTT.

The chain links TRBV28 to TRBJ2-6; D is unresolved. The germline V gene encodes CDR1 MDHEN and CDR2 SYDVKM. Trimming cost V 4 bases and J 0 bases, with 7 bases left between them. The CDR3 spans 15 residues. The CDR3 DNA follows: TGTGCCAGCAGTTCCAGGACCTCTGGGGCCAACGTCCTGACTTTC. Translated: CASSSRTSGANVLTF.

J is TRBJ2-3 and V is TRBV2; unclear D gene. Looked up from germline, CDR1 is SNHLY and CDR2 is FYNNEI. CDR3 length: 12 amino acids. V was cut by 5 bases and J by 6 bases, with 9 bases left in between. The CDR3 spells CASSRESDTQYF. CDR3 nucleotide sequence: TGTGCCAGCAGTAGAGAGTCTGATACGCAGTATTTT.

The genes are TRBV5-1 and TRBJ2-3; no reliable D call. Per germline, CDR1 SGHRS and CDR2 YFSETQ. This CDR3 spans 14 amino acids. The germline V and J ends were trimmed by 4 bases and 5 bases, with 14 bases remaining between them. The CDR3: CASSPQASGDTQYF. DNA for the CDR3: TGCGCCAGCAGCCCCCAGGCTTCAGGAGATACGCAGTATTTT. Based on the CDR3 plus reference TRBV5-1 and TRBJ2-3, the full variable domain is KAGVTQTPRYLIKTRGQQVTLSCSPISGHRSVSWYQQTPGQGLQFLFEYFSETQRNKGNFPGRFSGRQFSNSRSEMNVSTLELGDSALYLCASSPQASGDTQYFGPGTRLTVL.

The chain recombines TRBV27 with TRBJ2-1; TRBD1 is a possible D gene (6 bases). V was pared by 2 bases and J by 6 bases, with 14 bases between. Germline V gene sequence: CDR1 MNHEY, CDR2 SMNVEV (reference sequence). This CDR3 has 15 amino acids. CDR3 loop: CASSLEWGPFNEQFF. DNA of the CDR3: TGTGCCAGCAGTTTAGAGTGGGGGCCCTTCAATGAGCAGTTCTTC.

The chain joins TRBV5-6 to TRBJ2-5, with D possibly being TRBD2 (5 bases). Germline-derived CDR1 and CDR2 are SGHDT and YYEEEE. The CDR3 is 17 amino acids. V lost 0 bases and J 0 bases, leaving 15 bases between the germline ends. CDR3 residues: CASSLEGRGVYQETQYF. For the CDR3, the DNA is TGTGCCAGCAGCTTGGAAGGTCGGGGTGTGTACCAAGAGACCCAGTACTTC.

The chain joins TRBV19 to TRBJ2-7, with TRBD1 identical over 7 bases. From germline, CDR1 is LNHDA and CDR2 SQIVND (reference sequence). The CDR3 is 14 amino acids. V was clipped by 4 bases and J by 5 bases; unmatched bases: 8. CDR3 region: CASSTGTDTHEQYF. The CDR3 nucleotides read TGTGCCAGTAGTACCGGGACAGACACCCACGAGCAGTACTTC.

The chain is built from TRBV6-6 and TRBJ1-6; 7 nucleotides match TRBD1. CDR1 is MNHNY and CDR2 is SVGAGI in the germline V gene (reference sequence). The CDR3 runs to 13 residues. V trimming: 6 bases; J trimming: 11 bases; junction bases outside the gene matches: 7. CDR3 in DNA: TGTGCCAGCAGGACAGGGCTTCCTACACCCCTCCACTTT. This sequence encodes CASRTGLPTPLHF.

The V and J genes are TRBV7-2 and TRBJ2-7; D is perhaps TRBD1 or TRBD2 (5 bases each). The length of the CDR3 is 16 residues. Germline V gene lookup returns CDR1 SGHTA and CDR2 FQGNSA. V was clipped by 5 bases and J by 1 base, with 18 bases between them. In DNA form, the CDR3 reads TGTGCCAGCAGCGGGACCTCCTCCGCAAAGTCCTACGAGCAGTACTTC. Protein product: CASSGTSSAKSYEQYF.

The chain couples TRBV6-5 to TRBJ2-5; the match to TRBD2 covers 7 bases. This CDR3 comprises 14 residues. The germline CDR1 and CDR2 sequences are MNHEY and SVGAGI. The V gene end was trimmed by 5 bases and the J gene end by 3 bases; junction bases not matched to a gene: 6. This chain's CDR3 is CASSPGLTKETQYF. The CDR3 DNA follows: TGTGCCAGCAGTCCGGGACTAACTAAAGAGACCCAGTACTTC.

This sequence joins TRBV9 and TRBJ2-3; D is possibly TRBD2 (6 bases). There are 17 residues in the CDR3. V was trimmed by 0 bases and J by 3 bases, leaving 17 bases between them. Per the germline V gene, CDR1 is SGDLS and CDR2 is YYNGEE. CDR3 amino acids: CASSVELLGTSTDTQYF. CDR3 sequence (DNA): TGTGCCAGCAGCGTAGAGCTTCTCGGGACTTCAACAGATACGCAGTATTTT.

In DNA, the CDR3 is TGTGCCAGCAGGCGAGACAGGAGGAACTATGGCTACACCTTC. Protein sequence: CASRRDRRNYGYTF. This chain links TRBV7-2 with TRBJ1-2; D is perhaps TRBD1 (6 bases). Germline CDR1 is SGHTA and CDR2 is FQGNSA. V was pared by 6 bases and J by 2 bases, with 13 bases between. This CDR3 comprises 14 residues.